This paragraph reports one TCR beta chain. Its antigen is currently unknown. The donors, nominally healthy at sampling, likely had unrecorded immune exposures. Germline CDR1 and CDR2: MNHNS and SASEGT. The CDR3 sequence is 13 residues long. These data come from a study of cytomegalovirus exposure and HLA in healthy donors. Study-level background: Roughly 85 million unique TCRs from HLA-typed donors made up an early data release.

60 Vbeta and 13 Jbeta primers were used in PCR. Method: immunoSEQ multiplex PCR; TCRdb's copy keeps in-frame clones and lacks some. This sample's table has about 130,000 clones. Overall study findings and caveats: The productive fraction for most TCR beta V segments was about 87% or about 30% in an earlier analysis. Across HLA loci, a later analysis found differing TCR association rates, with DRB1 most and HLA-C fewest.

The chain uses TRBV6-1 and TRBJ2-5, with a possible D match to TRBD1 (5 bases). The J call may be wrong; the DNA end is better matched by TRBJ2-7. This sequence originates from a man aged 30 to 45 in good health and CMV-seronegative. Sequencing was performed on PBMCs. CDR3 nucleotides: TGTGCCAGCAGCGGACACAGTTACTACGAGCAGTACTTC. This codes for CASSGHSYYEQYF.